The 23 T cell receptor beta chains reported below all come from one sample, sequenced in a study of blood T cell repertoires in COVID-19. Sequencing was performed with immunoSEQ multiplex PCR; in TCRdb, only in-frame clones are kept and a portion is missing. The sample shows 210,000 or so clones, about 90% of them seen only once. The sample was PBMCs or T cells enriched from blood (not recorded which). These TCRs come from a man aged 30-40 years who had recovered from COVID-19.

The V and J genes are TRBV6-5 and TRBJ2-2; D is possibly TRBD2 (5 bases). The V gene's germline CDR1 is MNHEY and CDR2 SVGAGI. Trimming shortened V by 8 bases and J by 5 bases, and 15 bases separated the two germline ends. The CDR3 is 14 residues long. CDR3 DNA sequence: TGTGCCAGCCTCCCGGGGATAGGGACCGGGGAGCTGTTTTTT. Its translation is CASLPGIGTGELFF.

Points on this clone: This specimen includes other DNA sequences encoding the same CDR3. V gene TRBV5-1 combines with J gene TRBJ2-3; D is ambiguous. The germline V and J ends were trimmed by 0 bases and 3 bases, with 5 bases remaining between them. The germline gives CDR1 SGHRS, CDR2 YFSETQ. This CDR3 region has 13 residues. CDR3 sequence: CASSLAGTDTQYF. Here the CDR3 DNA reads TGCGCCAGCAGCTTGGCCGGGACAGATACGCAGTATTTT. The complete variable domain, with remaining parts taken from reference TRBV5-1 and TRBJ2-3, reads KAGVTQTPRYLIKTRGQQVTLSCSPISGHRSVSWYQQTPGQGLQFLFEYFSETQRNKGNFPGRFSGRQFSNSRSEMNVSTLELGDSALYLCASSLAGTDTQYFGPGTRLTVL.

The CDR3 nucleotides are TGTGCCAGCAGTGAAGCAGCCCGCTCTGGAAACACCATATATTTT. This encodes CASSEAARSGNTIYF. The chain recombines TRBV6-1 with TRBJ1-3; no firm D call. This CDR3 has 15 residues. Germline CDR1 is MNHNS and CDR2 is SASEGT. V lost 0 bases and J lost 0, with 6 bases in between.

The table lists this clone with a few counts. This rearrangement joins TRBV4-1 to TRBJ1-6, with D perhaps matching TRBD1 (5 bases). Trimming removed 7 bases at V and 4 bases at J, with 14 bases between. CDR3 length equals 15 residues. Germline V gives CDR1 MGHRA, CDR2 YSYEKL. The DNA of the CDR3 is TGCGCCAGCACCTTTCTAGGGGAATATAATTCACCCCTCCACTTT. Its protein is CASTFLGEYNSPLHF.

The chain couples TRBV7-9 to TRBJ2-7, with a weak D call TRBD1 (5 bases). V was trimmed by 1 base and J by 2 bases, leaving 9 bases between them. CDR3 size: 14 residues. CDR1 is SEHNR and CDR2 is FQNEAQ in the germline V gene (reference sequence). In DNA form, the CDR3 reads TGTGCCAGCAGCTTAGAAGGGGCAGCCTACGAGCAGTACTTC. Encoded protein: CASSLEGAAYEQYF.

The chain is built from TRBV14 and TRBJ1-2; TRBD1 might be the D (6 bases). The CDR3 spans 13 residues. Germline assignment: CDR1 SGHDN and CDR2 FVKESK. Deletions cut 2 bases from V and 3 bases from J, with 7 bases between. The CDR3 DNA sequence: TGTGCCAGCAGCCAACAGGGGCACTATGGCTACACCTTC. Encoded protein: CASSQQGHYGYTF.

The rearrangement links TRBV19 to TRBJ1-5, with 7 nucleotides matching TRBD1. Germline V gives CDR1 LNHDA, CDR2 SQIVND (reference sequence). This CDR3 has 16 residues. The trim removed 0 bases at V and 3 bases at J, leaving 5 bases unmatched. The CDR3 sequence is CASSIDLGQNNQPQHF. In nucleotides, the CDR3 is TGTGCCAGTAGTATAGATCTGGGACAGAACAATCAGCCCCAGCATTTT.

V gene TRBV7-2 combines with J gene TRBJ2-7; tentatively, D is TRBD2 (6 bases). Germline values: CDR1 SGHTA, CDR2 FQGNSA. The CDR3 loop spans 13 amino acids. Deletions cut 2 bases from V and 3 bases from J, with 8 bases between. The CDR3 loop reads CASSLTGGYEQYF. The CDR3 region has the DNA TGTGCCAGCAGCTTAACCGGGGGCTACGAGCAGTACTTC.

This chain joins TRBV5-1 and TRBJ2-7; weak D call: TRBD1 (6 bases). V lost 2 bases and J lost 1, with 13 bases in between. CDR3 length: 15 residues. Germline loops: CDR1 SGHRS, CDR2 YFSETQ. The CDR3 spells CASSFFRDKSYEQYF. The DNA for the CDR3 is TGCGCCAGCAGCTTCTTTAGGGACAAATCCTACGAGCAGTACTTC.

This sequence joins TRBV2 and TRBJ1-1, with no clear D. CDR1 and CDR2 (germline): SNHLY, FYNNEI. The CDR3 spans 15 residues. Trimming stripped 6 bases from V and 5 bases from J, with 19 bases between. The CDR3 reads CASRDFNEGGTEAFF. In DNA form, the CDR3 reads TGTGCCAGCAGGGATTTTAATGAGGGTGGAACTGAAGCTTTCTTT.

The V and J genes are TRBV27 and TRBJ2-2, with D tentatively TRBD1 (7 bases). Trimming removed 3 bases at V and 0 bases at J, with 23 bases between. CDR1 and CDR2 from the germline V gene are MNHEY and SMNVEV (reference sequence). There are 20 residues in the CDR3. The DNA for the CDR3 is TGTGCCAGCAGTTTCTTGAGGTGGTTCAGGGGGGACCCGAACACCGGGGAGCTGTTTTTT. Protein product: CASSFLRWFRGDPNTGELFF.

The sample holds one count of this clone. CDR3 bases: TGTGCCAGCAGCTTAGACAGGTTCCTTGGCTACACCTTC. Protein: CASSLDRFLGYTF. This chain uses TRBV7-9 with TRBJ1-2, with D tentatively TRBD1 (5 bases). V was trimmed by 1 base and J by 7 bases, leaving 10 bases between them. CDR1 SEHNR and CDR2 FQNEAQ come from the germline V gene (reference sequence). CDR3 size: 13 residues.

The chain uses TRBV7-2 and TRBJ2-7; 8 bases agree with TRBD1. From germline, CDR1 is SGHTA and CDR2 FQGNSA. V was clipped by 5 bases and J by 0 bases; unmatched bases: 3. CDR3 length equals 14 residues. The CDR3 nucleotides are TGTGCCAGCAGCGCCGGGACAGGCTCCTACGAGCAGTACTTC. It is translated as CASSAGTGSYEQYF.

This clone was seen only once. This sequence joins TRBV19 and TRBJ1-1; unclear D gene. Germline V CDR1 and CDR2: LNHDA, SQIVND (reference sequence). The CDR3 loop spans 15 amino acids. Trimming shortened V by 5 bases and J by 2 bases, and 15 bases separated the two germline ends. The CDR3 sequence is CASSQPTRGNTEAFF. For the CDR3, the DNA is TGTGCCAGTAGTCAACCGACACGGGGTAACACTGAAGCTTTCTTT.

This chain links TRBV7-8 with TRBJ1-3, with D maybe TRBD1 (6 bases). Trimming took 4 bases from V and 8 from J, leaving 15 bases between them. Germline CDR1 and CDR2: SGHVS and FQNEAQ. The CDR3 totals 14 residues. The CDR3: CASSSLGGRDTIYF. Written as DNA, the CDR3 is TGTGCCAGCAGCTCTCTGGGGGGGCGGGACACCATATATTTT.

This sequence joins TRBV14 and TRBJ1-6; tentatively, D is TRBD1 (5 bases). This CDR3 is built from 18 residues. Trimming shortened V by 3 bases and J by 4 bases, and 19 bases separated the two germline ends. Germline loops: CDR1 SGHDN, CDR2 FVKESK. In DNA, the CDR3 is TGTGCCAGCAGCCATCTAATGGGGACTTCATGGTATAATTCACCCCTCCACTTT. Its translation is CASSHLMGTSWYNSPLHF.

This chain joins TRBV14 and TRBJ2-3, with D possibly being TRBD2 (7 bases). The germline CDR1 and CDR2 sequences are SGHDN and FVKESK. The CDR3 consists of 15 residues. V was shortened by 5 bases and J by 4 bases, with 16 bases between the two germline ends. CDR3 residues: CASSTWGGGADTQYF. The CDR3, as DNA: TGTGCCAGCAGCACCTGGGGGGGCGGCGCAGATACGCAGTATTTT.

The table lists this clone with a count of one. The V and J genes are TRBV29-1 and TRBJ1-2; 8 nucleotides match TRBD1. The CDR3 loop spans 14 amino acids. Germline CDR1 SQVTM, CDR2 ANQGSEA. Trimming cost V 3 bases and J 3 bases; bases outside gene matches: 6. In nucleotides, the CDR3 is TGCAGCGTTGATACGGGACAGGATCACTATGGCTACACCTTC. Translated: CSVDTGQDHYGYTF.

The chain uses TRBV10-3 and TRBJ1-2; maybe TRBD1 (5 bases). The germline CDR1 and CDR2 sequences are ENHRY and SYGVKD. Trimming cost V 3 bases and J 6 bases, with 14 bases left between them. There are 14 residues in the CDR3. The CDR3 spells CAISDLRGGNGYTF. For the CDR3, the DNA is TGTGCCATCAGTGATCTGAGGGGAGGGAATGGCTACACCTTC.

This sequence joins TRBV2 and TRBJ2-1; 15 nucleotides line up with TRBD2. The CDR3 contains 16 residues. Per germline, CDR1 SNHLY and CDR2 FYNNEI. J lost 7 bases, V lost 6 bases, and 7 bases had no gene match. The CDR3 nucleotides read TGTGCCAGCAGCCCGGGACTAGCGGGAGGTAGGAATGAGCAGTTCTTC. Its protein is CASSPGLAGGRNEQFF.

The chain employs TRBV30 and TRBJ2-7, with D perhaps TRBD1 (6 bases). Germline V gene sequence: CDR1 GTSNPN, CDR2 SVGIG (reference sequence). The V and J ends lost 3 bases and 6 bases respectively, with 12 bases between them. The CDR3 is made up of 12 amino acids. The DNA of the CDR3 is TGTGCCTGGAGATTACAGGGCTTCGAGCAGTACTTC. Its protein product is CAWRLQGFEQYF. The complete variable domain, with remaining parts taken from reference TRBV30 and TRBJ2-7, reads SQTIHQWPATLVQPVGSPLSLECTVEGTSNPNLYWYRQAAGRGLQLLFYSVGIGQISSEVPQNLSASRPQDRQFILSSKKLLLSDSGFYLCAWRLQGFEQYFGPGTRLTVT.

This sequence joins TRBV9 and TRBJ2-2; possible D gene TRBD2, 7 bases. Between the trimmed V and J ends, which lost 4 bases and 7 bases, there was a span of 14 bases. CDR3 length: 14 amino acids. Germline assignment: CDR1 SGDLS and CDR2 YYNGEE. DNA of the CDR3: TGTGCCAGCAGCAAGAGGGGGGGCCACGGGGAGCTGTTTTTT. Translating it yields CASSKRGGHGELFF.

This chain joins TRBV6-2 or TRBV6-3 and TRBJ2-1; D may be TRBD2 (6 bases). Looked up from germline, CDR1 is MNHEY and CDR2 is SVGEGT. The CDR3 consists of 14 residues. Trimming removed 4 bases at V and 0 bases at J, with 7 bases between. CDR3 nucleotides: TGTGCCAGCAGTTCCGGGAGCTCCTACAATGAGCAGTTCTTC. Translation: CASSSGSSYNEQFF.